Below, one T cell receptor (beta chain) is given with its context. Its target is unknown. The length of the CDR3 is 21 residues. J gave up 0 bases and V 6 bases, and 19 bases lay outside the gene matches. The germline V gene encodes CDR1 MGHRA and CDR2 YSYEKL. Sequencing used immunoSEQ multiplex PCR; TCRdb keeps in-frame clones, though not all of them. The table has about 60,000 clones, approximately 86% seen once. The data were obtained in a study of T cell responses to AZD1222 COVID-19 vaccine. The study, taken as a whole, reports: Regions 160-218 and 743-854 dominated among vaccine-associated CD4 TCRs spanning spike.

The chain combines TRBV4-1 with TRBJ2-6, with 8 bases identical to TRBD2. The TCR sequence derives from an adult in good health. The specimen was peripheral blood, collected on day 0 of AZD1222 vaccination. Here the CDR3 reads CASRRTGGASGLSSGANVLTF. CDR3 sequence (DNA): TGCGCCAGCAGGCGTACCGGAGGGGCTAGCGGGCTAAGCTCTGGGGCCAACGTCCTGACTTTC.